This TCR beta chain was sequenced for a study of T cells in Graves' hyperthyroidism and ophthalmopathy. Germline-derived CDR1 and CDR2 are ENHRY and SYGVKD. Trimming took off 5 bases at V and 11 bases at J, with 13 bases between the two ends. This CDR3 region has 13 residues. Concerning this clonotype itself: A read error may be the cause here, since a much bigger clone is one base away.

TCR beta CDR3 sequences were amplified from RNA transcripts. During a first-round RT-PCR of the TCR CDR3, the HTBI primer set was used. A single record per CDR3 protein comes from TCRdb applying MiXCR to the multiplex PCR reads. Of over 700,000 distinct CDR3 sequences in the sample, approximately 40% were seen once. This TCR was recovered from a middle-aged woman with Graves' hyperthyroidism. Sample: blood. The chain is built from TRBV10-3 and TRBJ1-6; perhaps TRBD1 as D (5 bases). CDR3 protein: CAISYEGYPPLHF. CDR3 nucleotides: TGTGCCATCAGTTACGAGGGGTACCCACCCCTCCACTTT.